This TCR beta chain was observed in a study of T cell repertoires in aging, cancer and after chemotherapy. TRB rearrangements spanning V, D and J were amplified using mixed TRB-A/B primers. TCRdb itself ran the multiplex PCR reads through MiXCR, one entry per CDR3 protein. In the table there are around 1,500 distinct CDR3 sequences, 46% of which are singletons. The template was genomic DNA from peripheral blood, not RNA. Germline V gene lookup returns CDR1 MNHNS and CDR2 SASEGT. Deletions cut 5 bases from V and 12 bases from J, with 26 bases between. The CDR3 has 17 residues. The specimen sequenced was blood. The sequence was obtained from a human donor with a blood cancer. The chain combines TRBV6-1 with TRBJ1-6, with D tentatively TRBD1 (6 bases). This CDR3 is CASSYSMGGQGGLPLHF. In DNA, the CDR3 is TGTGCCAGCAGTTACTCGATGGGGGGACAAGGGGGTTTACCCCTCCACTTT.